The 9 T cell receptor beta chains in this list originate from one sample, sequenced in a study of blood T cells in healthy people across ages. The use of a sample-barcoded 5' primer and a J-beta primer mix characterized a second PCR of about 7 to 12 cycles. TCRdb passed the 5' RACE reads through MiXCR, listing each CDR3 protein once. There are hundreds of thousands of distinct CDR3 sequences in the sample; around 30% occur only once, and roughly 17% lies in the top ten. Sequenced: blood. The source is a woman at least 80 years old in good health.

This chain uses TRBV7-2 with TRBJ1-2; D is unresolved. This CDR3 spans 14 amino acids. Trimming cost V 2 bases and J 4 bases, with 11 bases left between them. The germline gives CDR1 SGHTA, CDR2 FQGNSA. The CDR3 is CASSLKASPYGYTF. The CDR3 region has the DNA TGTGCCAGCAGCTTAAAGGCGTCACCCTATGGCTACACCTTC.

Of note for this clonotype: A much larger clone sits a single nucleotide away, making a read error possible. The rearrangement uses TRBV20-1 and TRBJ2-1, with D possibly being TRBD1 (6 bases). CDR1 and CDR2 (germline): DFQATT, SNEGSKA (reference sequence). This CDR3 comprises 15 residues. Trimming left V 3 bases short and J 4 bases short, with 16 bases between. CDR3 sequence (DNA): TGCAGTGCTAGGCTAGACTGGGGGCCTTACAATGAGCAGTTCTTC. Its translation is CSARLDWGPYNEQFF.

Comments on this clonotype: This sequence may be a read error, since a much larger clone differs from it by one base. The chain uses TRBV29-1 and TRBJ2-7, with D possibly being TRBD2 (6 bases). The end of the DNA fits TRBJ2-4 better, so the J call may be wrong. The CDR3 spans 13 residues. The germline V gene has CDR1 SQVTM and CDR2 ANQGSEA. In DNA, the CDR3 is TGCGGCGTTGAAGGCGGGGACCGGAACATTCAGTACTTC. Translating it yields CGVEGGDRNIQYF.

The chain is built from TRBV6-1 and TRBJ1-2; D is possibly TRBD1 (6 bases). Germline CDR1 and CDR2: MNHNS and SASEGT. Trimming stripped 3 bases from V and 8 bases from J, with 13 bases between. This CDR3 comprises 13 residues. CDR3 sequence: CASSDPAGGGYTF. The DNA for the CDR3 is TGTGCCAGCAGTGACCCCGCTGGGGGCGGCTACACCTTC.

This clonotype was seen at least ten times. The gene calls are TRBV12-3 or TRBV12-4 and TRBJ2-3; D unclear. The V gene lost 4 bases and the J gene lost 7 bases, with 12 bases spanning the gap. The CDR3 consists of 13 residues. In nucleotides, the CDR3 is TGTGCCAGCAGTTCCTCAAGTTCGCATACGCAGTATTTT. Translation gives CASSSSSSHTQYF.

The rearrangement uses TRBV7-2 and TRBJ1-1; 9 bases map to TRBD1. The length of the CDR3 is 14 residues. The germline CDR1 and CDR2 sequences are SGHTA and FQGNSA. The V and J ends lost 6 bases and 2 bases, in that order; junction bases with no gene match: 4. CDR3 DNA: TGTGCCAGCAGACGACAGGGGGACAACACTGAAGCTTTCTTT. This gives the protein CASRRQGDNTEAFF.

The V call is TRBV7-9, the J call TRBJ1-1; no clear D. Germline V CDR1 and CDR2: SEHNR, FQNEAQ (reference sequence). The V gene lost 5 bases and the J gene lost 8 bases, with 9 bases spanning the gap. The CDR3 is made up of 11 amino acids. CDR3 amino acids: CASSLKEEAFF. The CDR3 DNA reads as TGTGCCAGCAGCCTGAAGGAGGAAGCTTTCTTT.

There are many counts of this clonotype. The genes are TRBV7-2 and TRBJ1-4; the D gene is possibly TRBD1 (5 bases). This CDR3 region has 14 residues. Germline V gene data show CDR1 as SGHTA and CDR2 as FQGNSA. Between the trimmed V and J ends, which lost 5 bases and 2 bases, there was a span of 9 bases. The CDR3 here is CASSQRGTNEKLFF. The CDR3 coding sequence is TGTGCCAGCAGCCAACGGGGGACTAATGAAAAACTGTTTTTT. The full variable domain, rest sourced from reference TRBV7-2 and TRBJ1-4, is GAGVSQSPSNKVTEKGKDVELRCDPISGHTALYWYRQSLGQGLEFLIYFQGNSAPDKSGLPSDRFSAERTGGSVSTLTIQRTQQEDSAVYLCASSQRGTNEKLFFGSGTQLSVL.

J is TRBJ2-1 and V is TRBV7-6, with D possibly TRBD1 on 5 matching bases. V gave up 6 bases and J gave up 8 bases, with 11 bases separating them. Per germline, CDR1 SGHVS and CDR2 FNYEAQ. This CDR3 is built from 12 residues. The CDR3 DNA sequence: TGTGCCAGCAGTCAAGCAGGGCATGAGCAGTTCTTC. Protein: CASSQAGHEQFF.